Shown below are 27 T cell receptor beta chains from a single sample sequenced in a study of blood T cells in healthy people across ages (dated by TCRdb to the mid-2010s). Libraries were built with 5' RACE. Sequencer: Illumina HiSeq 2500. A second PCR of about 6 to 11 cycles was run with a J-beta primer mix and a sample-barcoded 5' primer. TCRdb reanalyzed the raw reads on its own, using fastp at Q25 for trimming and MiXCR for clone calling, and kept in-frame beta chains. Entries are consolidated by CDR3 protein sequence, retaining the most common genes and DNA. The sample yields about 690,000 distinct CDR3 sequences; approximately 40% were counted once. Approximately 29% of the sample comes from the top ten. Sequencing was performed on blood. These receptors all come from a man older than 75 in good health.

This rearrangement joins TRBV20-1 to TRBJ1-5; possibly TRBD1 for D (6 bases). The CDR3 spans 13 residues. The V and J ends lost 0 bases and 8 bases respectively, with 11 bases between them. Germline V gene data show CDR1 as DFQATT and CDR2 as SNEGSKA (reference sequence). CDR3 residues: CSAREGGPKPQHF. For the CDR3, the DNA is TGCAGTGCTAGAGAGGGGGGGCCGAAGCCCCAGCATTTT.

Notes on this clonotype: One base away lies a much larger clone, so this may be a sequencing read error. This chain uses TRBV29-1 with TRBJ2-5; a possible D gene is TRBD1 (6 bases). This CDR3 comprises 14 residues. Germline loops: CDR1 SQVTM, CDR2 ANQGSEA. The CDR3 loop is CNVGGIKPQETQYF. DNA for the CDR3: TGCAACGTTGGGGGCATAAAGCCCCAAGAGACCCAGTACTTC.

This clonotype came up a few times. The chain uses TRBV4-2 and TRBJ2-1, with TRBD2 matching over 10 bases. V lost 0 bases, J lost 9 bases, and 11 bases stayed unmatched. Germline CDR1 and CDR2: LGHNA and YNFKEQ. The CDR3 spans 17 residues. In DNA form, the CDR3 reads TGTGCCAGCAGCCAAGATCGGCGTAGCGGGAGGATACCTGAGCAGTTCTTC. This translates into CASSQDRRSGRIPEQFF.

This clonotype was found many times. The gene calls are TRBV6-5 and TRBJ2-7; D unclear. This CDR3 spans 14 amino acids. The germline CDR1 and CDR2 sequences are MNHEY and SVGAGI. Trimming took off 6 bases at V and 8 bases at J, with 20 bases between the two ends. CDR3 sequence: CASSRSAMWSQQYF. CDR3 coding DNA: TGTGCCAGCAGCCGAAGCGCGATGTGGTCTCAGCAGTACTTC.

As concerns this clonotype: A read error may be the cause here, since a much bigger clone is one base away. The chain uses TRBV24-1 and TRBJ2-1; weak D call: TRBD1 (6 bases). Germline loops: CDR1 KGHDR, CDR2 SFDVKD. This CDR3 is 16 amino acids long. The CDR3 DNA follows: TGTGCCGCCAGTGATCTGACCGGGACAAACTACAATGAGCAGTTCTTC. Protein sequence: CAASDLTGTNYNEQFF.

J is TRBJ2-1 and V is TRBV12-3 or TRBV12-4, with D possibly TRBD1 on 5 matching bases. The end of the DNA fits TRBJ2-7 better, so the J call may be wrong. The CDR3 loop spans 16 amino acids. CDR3: CASSFGQNTRAYEQYF. The CDR3, as DNA: TGTGCCAGCAGTTTTGGACAAAACACGAGAGCCTACGAGCAGTACTTC.

The rearrangement joins TRBV28 to TRBJ2-7; D may match TRBD1 or TRBD2 (5 bases each). With 4 bases removed from V and 6 bases from J, the gap between germline ends came to 10 bases. CDR1 and CDR2 from the germline V gene are MDHEN and SYDVKM. This CDR3 is 12 amino acids long. The CDR3 DNA reads TGTGCCAGCAGTTGGGGGAAGAGCGAGCAGTACTTC. As protein: CASSWGKSEQYF.

As to this clonotype: Sequence at one end of the junction differs from germline and may be a read error. The rearrangement joins TRBV24-1 to TRBJ2-1, with 9 bases that match TRBD2. The CDR3 loop spans 14 amino acids. Germline lookup yields CDR1 KGHDR and CDR2 SFDVKD. The CDR3 loop is CATSGTSLLGEQDF. In nucleotides, the CDR3 is TGTGCCACCTCCGGGACTAGCCTCCTCGGCGAGCAGGACTTC.

The chain employs TRBV20-1 and TRBJ2-7, with D possibly TRBD2 on 6 matching bases. This CDR3 region has 15 residues. The V gene's germline CDR1 is DFQATT and CDR2 SNEGSKA (reference sequence). Trimming took 4 bases from V and 7 from J, leaving 23 bases between them. The CDR3 bases are TGCAGTGCTACACACGACCCGGGACCCCGGGGGGAGCAGTACTTC. Amino acid sequence: CSATHDPGPRGEQYF.

The rearrangement links TRBV3-1 to TRBJ2-1; D is uncertain. Germline assignment: CDR1 LGHDT and CDR2 YNNKEL (reference sequence). With 2 bases removed from V and 9 bases from J, the gap between germline ends came to 20 bases. This CDR3 is 16 amino acids long. In nucleotides, the CDR3 is TGTGCCAGCAGCCAACGGTTCCCCCGGCTCGACGGTGAGCAGTTCTTC. Residues: CASSQRFPRLDGEQFF.

There are a few counts of this clonotype. The chain employs TRBV28 and TRBJ2-5, with 8 nucleotides matching TRBD2. CDR3 size: 15 residues. Germline assignment: CDR1 MDHEN and CDR2 SYDVKM. Trimming cost V 5 bases and J 9 bases; bases outside gene matches: 14. CDR3 DNA sequence: TGTGCCAGCAGTCCCCACGGCGCGGGAGGTACGGCCCAGTACTTC. Translating gives CASSPHGAGGTAQYF. Using reference TRBV28 and TRBJ2-5 for the parts outside the CDR3, the full variable domain is DVKVTQSSRYLVKRTGEKVFLECVQDMDHENMFWYRQDPGLGLRLIYFSYDVKMKEKGDIPEGYSVSREKKERFSLILESASTNQTSMYLCASSPHGAGGTAQYFGPGTRLLVL.

Comments on this clonotype: This may arise from a read error, as a much more abundant clone is one base away. The rearrangement links TRBV20-1 to TRBJ2-4; D is uncertain. The better agreement between TRBJ2-5 and the DNA end casts doubt on the J call. In germline, CDR1 is DFQATT, CDR2 SNEGSKA (reference sequence). The CDR3 has 12 amino acids. Here the CDR3 DNA reads TGCAGTGCTGGTGAGGACCCCGGGACCCAGTACTTC. Protein product: CSAGEDPGTQYF.

This clonotype was counted at least ten times. This chain joins TRBV7-2 and TRBJ2-5, with D perhaps TRBD2 (5 bases). V was cut by 3 bases and J by 5 bases, with 10 bases left in between. CDR1 and CDR2 from the germline V gene are SGHTA and FQGNSA. The CDR3 spans 13 residues. The CDR3 here is CASSFRRGETQYF. The CDR3 region has the DNA TGTGCCAGCAGCTTCCGGAGAGGGGAGACCCAGTACTTC.

This clonotype was seen more than once but under ten times. The genes are TRBV20-1 and TRBJ2-1, with D hard to call. Germline assignment: CDR1 DFQATT and CDR2 SNEGSKA (reference sequence). Trimming cost V 5 bases and J 2 bases, with 10 bases left between them. This CDR3 is built from 13 residues. CDR3 coding DNA: TGCAGTGCTCTGCGAGGAACCTACAATGAGCAGTTCTTC. Its translation: CSALRGTYNEQFF.

This sequence joins TRBV3-1 and TRBJ2-1; D uncertain. Germline lookup yields CDR1 LGHDT and CDR2 YNNKEL (reference sequence). V was shortened by 1 base and J by 4 bases, with 11 bases between the two germline ends. The CDR3 extends over 15 amino acids. The CDR3 nucleotides are TGTGCCAGCAGCCAAGCGCCCCTCATTTACAATGAGCAGTTCTTC. The encoded protein is CASSQAPLIYNEQFF.

J is TRBJ1-2 and V is TRBV20-1, with D tentatively TRBD1 (5 bases). CDR3 length: 14 amino acids. V was clipped by 6 bases and J by 0 bases, with 14 bases between them. The germline gives CDR1 DFQATT, CDR2 SNEGSKA (reference sequence). CDR3 nucleotides: TGCAGTGCCCCGGGGCGGACCCCTAACTATGGCTACACCTTC. Translating gives CSAPGRTPNYGYTF.

This clonotype was seen a few times. The chain combines TRBV5-5 with TRBJ1-2, with TRBD1 matching over 7 bases. Looked up from germline, CDR1 is SGHKS and CDR2 is YYEKEE (reference sequence). The trim removed 0 bases at V and 2 bases at J, leaving 7 bases unmatched. The CDR3 consists of 16 residues. Written as DNA, the CDR3 is TGTGCCAGCAGCTTGGTAGGGGGCCAGGGGAACTATGGCTACACCTTC. Protein product: CASSLVGGQGNYGYTF. The full variable domain, its missing parts supplied by reference TRBV5-5 and TRBJ1-2, is DAGVTQSPTHLIKTRGQQVTLRCSPISGHKSVSWYQQVLGQGPQFIFQYYEKEERGRGNFPDRFSARQFPNYSSELNVNALLLGDSALYLCASSLVGGQGNYGYTFGSGTRLTVV.

J is TRBJ2-3 and V is TRBV11-2; 11 nucleotides line up with TRBD2. V lost 0 bases, J lost 3 bases, and 5 bases stayed unmatched. The CDR3 contains 17 residues. CDR1 and CDR2 from the germline V gene are SGHAT and FQNNGV. In DNA, the CDR3 is TGTGCCAGCAGCTTAGATGGACTAGCGGGCCTGACAGATACGCAGTATTTT. It yields the protein CASSLDGLAGLTDTQYF.

This clonotype showed up many times. The chain is built from TRBV20-1 and TRBJ1-6, with D hard to call. The CDR3 runs 14 residues. Germline CDR1 reads DFQATT; CDR2 reads SNEGSKA (reference sequence). Trimming removed 3 bases from V and 8 bases from J, with 14 bases in between. The CDR3 bases are TGCAGTGCTAGGCGGACGGCCCCCGATTCACCCCTCCACTTT. It specifies CSARRTAPDSPLHF.

This clonotype has a handful of counts. The gene calls are TRBV7-3 and TRBJ2-7; D tentatively reads TRBD1 or TRBD2 (5 bases each). The V and J ends lost 2 bases and 3 bases respectively, with 14 bases between them. There are 15 residues in the CDR3. Germline V lookup: CDR1 SGHTA, CDR2 FQGTGA. The DNA of the CDR3 is TGTGCCAGCAGCTTACAGGGACGGGCGAACTACGAGCAGTACTTC. This codes for CASSLQGRANYEQYF. Based on the CDR3 plus reference TRBV7-3 and TRBJ2-7, the full variable domain is GAGVSQTPSNKVTEKGKYVELRCDPISGHTALYWYRQSLGQGPEFLIYFQGTGAADDSGLPNDRFFAVRPEGSVSTLKIQRTERGDSAVYLCASSLQGRANYEQYFGPGTRLTVT.

With regard to this clonotype: This may come from a read error, since a much larger clone is one base off. The chain uses TRBV4-2 and TRBJ2-1; 10 nucleotides match TRBD1. CDR1 is LGHNA and CDR2 is YNFKEQ in the germline V gene. This CDR3 has 16 residues. The junction had 5 bases not matched to a gene; V was cut back by 5 bases and J by 1 base. CDR3 in amino acids: CASSGTGAKSYNEQFF. In DNA form, the CDR3 reads TGTGCCAGCAGCGGGACAGGGGCTAAATCCTACAATGAGCAGTTCTTC.

This chain joins TRBV20-1 and TRBJ2-4, with TRBD1 identical over 10 bases. The end of the DNA aligns better with TRBJ2-7, so the J call may be wrong. Germline CDR1 is DFQATT and CDR2 is SNEGSKA (reference sequence). The CDR3 is 16 residues long. Here the CDR3 DNA reads TGCAGTGCTAGAGATACCGGGACAGGGGCTTCCTACGAGCAGTACTTC. Its protein product is CSARDTGTGASYEQYF.

This clonotype was detected only a few times. V is TRBV12-3 or TRBV12-4 and J is TRBJ1-2; D is unclear. The CDR3 spans 15 residues. V lost 4 bases and J 5 bases, leaving 17 bases between the germline ends. CDR3: CASSWGDVGRYGYTF. DNA for the CDR3: TGTGCCAGCAGTTGGGGTGACGTCGGGAGATATGGCTACACCTTC.

J is TRBJ1-4 and V is TRBV25-1; 10 positions agree with TRBD1. The V gene's germline CDR1 is MGHDK and CDR2 SYGVNS. The trim removed 6 bases at V and 7 bases at J, leaving 5 bases unmatched. CDR3 size: 14 residues. The CDR3 DNA sequence: TGTGCCAGCAGCGGGACAGGGGACGGTGAAAAACTGTTTTTT. It yields the protein CASSGTGDGEKLFF.

This clonotype was seen only a few times. The V and J genes are TRBV4-2 and TRBJ2-1, with 8 positions matching TRBD2. The CDR3 is made up of 19 amino acids. Germline values: CDR1 LGHNA, CDR2 YNFKEQ. The V segment lost 1 base and the J segment 0 bases; nucleotides outside the gene matches: 11. The CDR3 here is CASSQVAASGSLSYNEQFF. CDR3 DNA sequence: TGTGCCAGCAGCCAAGTGGCGGCTAGCGGGTCCCTCTCCTACAATGAGCAGTTCTTC.

The chain joins TRBV7-9 to TRBJ2-3; D may match TRBD1 or TRBD2 (6 bases each). Germline V gene lookup returns CDR1 SEHNR and CDR2 FQNEAQ (reference sequence). CDR3 length equals 13 residues. Trimming shortened V by 7 bases and J by 4 bases, and 12 bases separated the two germline ends. CDR3 amino acids: CASKAGDSDTQYF. The DNA for the CDR3 is TGTGCCAGCAAGGCAGGGGACTCAGATACGCAGTATTTT.

V and J are TRBV20-1 and TRBJ2-3; D is ambiguous. The CDR3 consists of 14 residues. The germline V gene has CDR1 DFQATT and CDR2 SNEGSKA (reference sequence). V lost 3 bases, J lost 9 bases, and 19 bases lay in between. The CDR3 coding sequence is TGCAGTGCTAGGCCGGATACTAATTCGGAGACGCAGTATTTT. This gives the protein CSARPDTNSETQYF.